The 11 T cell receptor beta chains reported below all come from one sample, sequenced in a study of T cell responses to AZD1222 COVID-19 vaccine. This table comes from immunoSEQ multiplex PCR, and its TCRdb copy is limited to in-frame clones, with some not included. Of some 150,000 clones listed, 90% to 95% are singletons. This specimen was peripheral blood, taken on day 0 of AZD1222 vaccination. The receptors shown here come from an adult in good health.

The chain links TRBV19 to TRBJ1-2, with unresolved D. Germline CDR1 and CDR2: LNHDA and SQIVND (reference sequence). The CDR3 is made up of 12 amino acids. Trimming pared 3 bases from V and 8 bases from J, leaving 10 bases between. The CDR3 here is CASSIGGQGYTF. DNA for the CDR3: TGTGCCAGTAGTATCGGTGGGCAAGGCTACACCTTC.

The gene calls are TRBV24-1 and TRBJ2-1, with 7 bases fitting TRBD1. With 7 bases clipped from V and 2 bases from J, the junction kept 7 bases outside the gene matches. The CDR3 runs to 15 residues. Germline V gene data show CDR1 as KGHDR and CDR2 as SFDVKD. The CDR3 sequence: CATRSNRGAYNEQFF. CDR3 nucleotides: TGTGCCACCAGATCAAACAGGGGCGCCTACAATGAGCAGTTCTTC.

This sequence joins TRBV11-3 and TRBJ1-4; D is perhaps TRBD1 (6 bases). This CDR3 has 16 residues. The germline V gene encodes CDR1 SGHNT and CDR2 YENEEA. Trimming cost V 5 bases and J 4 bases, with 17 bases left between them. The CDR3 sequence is CASSQTRTACNEKLFF. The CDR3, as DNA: TGTGCCAGCAGCCAAACCCGGACAGCTTGTAATGAAAAACTGTTTTTT.

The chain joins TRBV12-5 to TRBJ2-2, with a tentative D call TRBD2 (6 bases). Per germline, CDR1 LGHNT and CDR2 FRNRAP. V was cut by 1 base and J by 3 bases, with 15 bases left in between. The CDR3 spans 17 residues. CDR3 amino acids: CASGLAPRERDTGELFF. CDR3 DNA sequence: TGTGCTAGTGGTTTGGCCCCCCGGGAGAGGGACACCGGGGAGCTGTTTTTT. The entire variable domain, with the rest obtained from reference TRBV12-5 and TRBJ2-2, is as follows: DARVTQTPRHKVTEMGQEVTMRCQPILGHNTVFWYRQTMMQGLELLAYFRNRAPLDDSGMPKDRFSAEMPDATLATLKIQPSEPRDSAVYFCASGLAPRERDTGELFFGEGSRLTVL.

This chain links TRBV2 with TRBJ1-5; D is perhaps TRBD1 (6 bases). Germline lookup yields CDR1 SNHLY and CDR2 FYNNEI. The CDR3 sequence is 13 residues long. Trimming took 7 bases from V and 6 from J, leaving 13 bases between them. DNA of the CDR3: TGTGCCAGCATGAGGGGGGCAGGTCAGCCCCAGCATTTT. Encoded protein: CASMRGAGQPQHF.

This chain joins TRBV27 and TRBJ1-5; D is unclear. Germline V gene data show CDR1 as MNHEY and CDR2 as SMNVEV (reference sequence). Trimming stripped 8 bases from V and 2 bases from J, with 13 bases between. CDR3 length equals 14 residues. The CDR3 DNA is TGTGCCAGCTGGGAGTCGGGAGGCAATCAGCCCCAGCATTTT. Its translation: CASWESGGNQPQHF.

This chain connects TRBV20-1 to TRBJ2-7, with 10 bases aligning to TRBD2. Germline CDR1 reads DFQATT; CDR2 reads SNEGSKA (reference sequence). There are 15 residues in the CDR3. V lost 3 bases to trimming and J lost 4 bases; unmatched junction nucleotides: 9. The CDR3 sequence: CSASRPSGRGYEQYF. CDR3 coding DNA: TGCAGTGCTAGTAGGCCTAGCGGGAGAGGGTACGAGCAGTACTTC.

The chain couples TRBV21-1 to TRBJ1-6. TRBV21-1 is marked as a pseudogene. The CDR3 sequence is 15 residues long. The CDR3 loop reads CASSKRGGCNSPLHF. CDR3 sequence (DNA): TGTGCCAGCAGCAAACGAGGAGGGTGTAATTCACCCCTCCACTTT.

CDR3 in amino acids: CASSYEGQGRGYTF. The DNA for the CDR3 is TGTGCCAGCAGTTACGAGGGACAGGGGCGAGGCTACACCTTC. The rearrangement uses TRBV6-2 or TRBV6-3 and TRBJ1-2, with 10 positions matching TRBD1. The J segment lost 8 bases and the V segment lost 2 bases, leaving 5 bases of the junction unmatched. The germline V gene has CDR1 MNHEY and CDR2 SVGEGT. This CDR3 has 14 amino acids.

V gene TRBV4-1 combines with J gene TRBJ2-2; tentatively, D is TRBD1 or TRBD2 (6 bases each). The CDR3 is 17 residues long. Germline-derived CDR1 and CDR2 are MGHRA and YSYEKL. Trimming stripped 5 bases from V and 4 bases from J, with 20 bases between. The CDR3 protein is CASSLGGPIGSTGELFF. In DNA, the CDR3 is TGCGCCAGCAGCTTAGGGGGGCCGATTGGGAGCACCGGGGAGCTGTTTTTT.

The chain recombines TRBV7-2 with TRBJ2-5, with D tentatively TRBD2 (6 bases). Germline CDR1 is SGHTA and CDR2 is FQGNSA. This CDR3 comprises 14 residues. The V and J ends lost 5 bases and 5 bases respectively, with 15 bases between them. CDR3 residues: CASSPLGLAETQYF. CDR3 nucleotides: TGTGCCAGCAGCCCACTCGGGCTAGCGGAGACCCAGTACTTC.